Listed here are 21 T cell receptor beta chains from one sample, sequenced in a study of cytomegalovirus exposure and HLA in healthy donors. A multiplex PCR was run with 60 Vbeta primers and 13 Jbeta primers. Sequencing was performed with immunoSEQ multiplex PCR; in TCRdb, only in-frame clones are kept and a portion is missing. The sample carries more than 150,000 clones, 65% to 85% recorded once. The sequenced material came from PBMCs. The receptor source for this set is a young woman in good health and CMV-seropositive.

The chain combines TRBV6-6 with TRBJ1-6, with 7 bases lining up with TRBD1. Germline V gives CDR1 MNHNY, CDR2 SVGAGI (reference sequence). The J segment lost 8 bases and the V segment lost 6 bases, leaving 10 bases of the junction unmatched. CDR3 length: 15 amino acids. CDR3 nucleotide sequence: TGTGCCAGCAGGCATTGGACAGGTGGATATTCACCCCTCCACTTT. Encoded protein: CASRHWTGGYSPLHF.

This clone was seen only once. This sequence joins TRBV7-9 and TRBJ1-3; TRBD1 might be the D (5 bases). Between the trimmed V and J ends, which lost 5 bases and 3 bases, there was a span of 20 bases. Germline values: CDR1 SEHNR, CDR2 FQNEAQ (reference sequence). There are 17 residues in the CDR3. CDR3 sequence: CASSPWGLPSYGNTIYF. The CDR3 DNA is TGTGCCAGCAGCCCCTGGGGACTCCCGTCCTATGGAAACACCATATATTTT.

This chain uses TRBV19 with TRBJ1-3, with D possibly matching TRBD1 (5 bases). Germline values: CDR1 LNHDA, CDR2 SQIVND (reference sequence). The CDR3 is 14 amino acids. V shed 5 bases and J shed 0 bases, with 8 bases lying between them. The chain's CDR3 is CASSPGLSGNTIYF. CDR3 DNA sequence: TGTGCCAGTAGTCCGGGACTCTCTGGAAACACCATATATTTT.

The chain recombines TRBV27 with TRBJ2-3; D unresolved. The V and J ends lost 7 bases and 4 bases respectively, with 12 bases between them. The length of the CDR3 is 13 residues. CDR1 is MNHEY, CDR2 SMNVEV, per germline (reference sequence). CDR3 residues: CASKPFSADTQYF. CDR3 nucleotides: TGTGCCAGCAAGCCATTTTCGGCAGATACGCAGTATTTT.

CDR3: CASSLRGTATDTQYF. CDR3 sequence (DNA): TGTGCCAGCAGTCTCCGTGGGACAGCCACAGATACGCAGTATTTT. The genes are TRBV6-5 and TRBJ2-3; TRBD1 aligns across 7 bases. Germline assignment: CDR1 MNHEY and CDR2 SVGAGI. The CDR3 consists of 15 residues. With V trimmed by 5 bases and J by 2 bases, 7 bases remained unmatched.

The chain carries TRBV5-6 and TRBJ2-7; TRBD2 matches at 7 bases. The CDR3 has 16 amino acids. Trimming at V came to 3 bases and at J to 0 bases, leaving 9 bases not matched to a gene. Per germline, CDR1 SGHDT and CDR2 YYEEEE. CDR3 sequence (DNA): TGTGCCAGCAGCTCGGGACTACTCACCAGCTCCTACGAGCAGTACTTC. It is translated as CASSSGLLTSSYEQYF.

This chain connects TRBV5-1 to TRBJ2-5; 7 bases line up with TRBD1. After removal of 0 bases from V and 7 bases from J, the junction contained 6 bases not matched to a gene. Germline V lookup: CDR1 SGHRS, CDR2 YFSETQ. The CDR3 covers 14 residues. CDR3 residues: CASSLGQGLGTQYF. In nucleotides, the CDR3 is TGCGCCAGCAGCTTGGGACAGGGTTTGGGGACCCAGTACTTC.

V usage is TRBV27 and J usage is TRBJ2-1; 11 nucleotides line up with TRBD2. In germline, CDR1 is MNHEY, CDR2 SMNVEV (reference sequence). The CDR3 is made up of 15 amino acids. V shed 2 bases, J shed 4 bases, and the junction held 1 base outside the gene matches. The CDR3 region has the DNA TGTGCCAGCAGTTTACTAGCGGGGGGTTACAATGAGCAGTTCTTC. It codes for CASSLLAGGYNEQFF.

The sample holds one count of this clone. The genes are TRBV5-5 and TRBJ1-1; D is undetermined. Germline CDR1 is SGHKS and CDR2 is YYEKEE (reference sequence). Trimming took off 4 bases at V and 4 bases at J, with 11 bases between the two ends. The CDR3 loop spans 13 amino acids. The CDR3 loop reads CASSHRSGTEAFF. The CDR3 nucleotides are TGTGCCAGCAGCCACCGTTCAGGCACTGAAGCTTTCTTT.

As regards this clone: A read error may account for a junction end that differs from germline. The CDR3 spells CAGSLTGGPGEQYF. The CDR3 nucleotides are TGCGCCGGCAGCTTAACGGGAGGGCCAGGGGAGCAGTACTTC. The gene calls are TRBV5-1 and TRBJ2-7, with 8 bases identical to TRBD2. The CDR3 extends over 14 amino acids. The germline gives CDR1 SGHRS, CDR2 YFSETQ.

In the case of this clone: Its ends do not fully match the called genes, so a read error is possible. DNA for the CDR3: TGTACCAGCAGCCAACGGGACTCTCAATACGAGCAGTACTTC. Translating gives CTSSQRDSQYEQYF. The chain carries TRBV13 and TRBJ2-7; tentatively, D is TRBD2 (6 bases). Germline V gene lookup returns CDR1 PRHDT and CDR2 FYEKMQ (reference sequence). This CDR3 is 14 amino acids long.

This sequence joins TRBV7-9 and TRBJ1-1; D uncertain. Germline V gene data show CDR1 as SEHNR and CDR2 as FQNEAQ (reference sequence). CDR3 length: 15 residues. V was trimmed by 4 bases and J by 0 bases, leaving 12 bases between them. CDR3 nucleotide sequence: TGTGCCAGCAGCTCGAAGCTCGGGATGAACACTGAAGCTTTCTTT. This sequence encodes CASSSKLGMNTEAFF.

V gene TRBV6-5 combines with J gene TRBJ2-7, with D possibly TRBD1 on 6 matching bases. Trimming removed 6 bases at V and 0 bases at J, with 12 bases between. The CDR3 loop spans 14 amino acids. CDR1 is MNHEY and CDR2 is SVGAGI in the germline V gene. Here the CDR3 DNA reads TGTGCCAGCAGCCCGGACAGCGACTCCTACGAGCAGTACTTC. Translated, it gives CASSPDSDSYEQYF.

Here the CDR3 reads CASSQDRGDKETQYF. The DNA for the CDR3 is TGTGCCAGCAGCCAAGACAGGGGGGATAAAGAGACCCAGTACTTC. This rearrangement joins TRBV4-2 to TRBJ2-5, with D perhaps TRBD1 (7 bases). CDR1 is LGHNA, CDR2 YNFKEQ, per germline. CDR3 length equals 15 residues. V gave up 0 bases and J gave up 3 bases, with 11 bases separating them.

The J gene is TRBJ2-1, the V gene TRBV10-3; 14 bases match TRBD2. This CDR3 region has 15 residues. J lost 4 bases, V lost 4 bases, and 0 bases had no gene match. The germline V gene has CDR1 ENHRY and CDR2 SYGVKD. CDR3 in amino acids: CAISGTSGGYNEQFF. The CDR3 region has the DNA TGTGCCATCAGTGGGACTAGCGGGGGGTACAATGAGCAGTTCTTC.

This clone has only a few counts. The chain is built from TRBV6-5 and TRBJ1-2, with 7 bases matching TRBD1. The junction had 2 bases not matched to a gene; V was cut back by 5 bases and J by 2 bases. The length of the CDR3 is 13 residues. Germline V gene sequence: CDR1 MNHEY, CDR2 SVGAGI. In DNA form, the CDR3 reads TGTGCCAGCAGTAGACAGGGCAACTATGGCTACACCTTC. Translating it yields CASSRQGNYGYTF.

The chain carries TRBV28 and TRBJ2-2; D is unclear. The germline V gene encodes CDR1 MDHEN and CDR2 SYDVKM. There are 12 residues in the CDR3. V lost 2 bases and J lost 7, with 5 bases in between. Written as DNA, the CDR3 is TGTGCCAGCAGTTTAAACGGCGGGGAGCTGTTTTTT. Encoded protein: CASSLNGGELFF.

This clone was seen more than once but under ten times. The chain has TRBV19 and TRBJ2-7; 11 positions agree with TRBD2. From germline, CDR1 is LNHDA and CDR2 SQIVND (reference sequence). CDR3 size: 16 residues. J lost 4 bases, V lost 0 bases, and 5 bases had no gene match. As DNA, the CDR3 is TGTGCCAGTAGTATAGAACACACTAGCGGGAGATACGAGCAGTACTTC. It yields the protein CASSIEHTSGRYEQYF.

V is TRBV7-2 and J is TRBJ2-7; weak D call: TRBD2 (6 bases). Germline CDR1 is SGHTA and CDR2 is FQGNSA. V was pared by 3 bases and J by 0 bases, with 12 bases between. The CDR3 spans 15 residues. This chain's CDR3 is CASSFAAGSSYEQYF. As DNA, the CDR3 is TGTGCCAGCAGCTTTGCCGCCGGGAGCTCCTACGAGCAGTACTTC. The variable domain in full, with the rest retrieved from reference TRBV7-2 and TRBJ2-7, is GAGVSQSPSNKVTEKGKDVELRCDPISGHTALYWYRQSLGQGLEFLIYFQGNSAPDKSGLPSDRFSAERTGGSVSTLTIQRTQQEDSAVYLCASSFAAGSSYEQYFGPGTRLTVT.

J is TRBJ2-5 and V is TRBV19; D gene ambiguous. Germline V gene lookup returns CDR1 LNHDA and CDR2 SQIVND (reference sequence). V was pared by 3 bases and J by 2 bases, with 10 bases between. The CDR3 is 14 amino acids. The CDR3 loop is CASSMVAVQETQYF. The CDR3 DNA sequence: TGTGCCAGTAGTATGGTCGCAGTACAAGAGACCCAGTACTTC.

The rearrangement joins TRBV6-5 to TRBJ2-5; the D gene is possibly TRBD1 (5 bases). The J call may be faulty, since TRBJ2-7 better matches the DNA end. Per germline, CDR1 MNHEY and CDR2 SVGAGI. The CDR3 contains 13 residues. The CDR3 is CASSIGVSYEQYF. The CDR3 nucleotides read TGTGCCAGCAGCATAGGGGTATCCTACGAGCAGTACTTC.